The 6 T cell receptor beta chains reported below all come from one sample, sequenced in a study of cytomegalovirus exposure and HLA in healthy donors. A multiplex PCR was run with 60 Vbeta primers and 13 Jbeta primers. TCRdb keeps only in-frame clones here, not all; method: immunoSEQ multiplex PCR. The table has about 200,000 clones, approximately 79% seen once. The source material was PBMCs. These receptors were collected from a male donor in good health and CMV-seronegative.

V is TRBV5-5 and J is TRBJ2-7; 10 bases agree with TRBD2. V gave up 3 bases and J gave up 2 bases; unmatched junction bases: 2. CDR1 SGHKS and CDR2 YYEKEE come from the germline V gene (reference sequence). This CDR3 spans 14 amino acids. CDR3 residues: CASSSSGRAYEQYF. The CDR3, as DNA: TGTGCCAGCAGCTCAAGCGGGAGGGCCTACGAGCAGTACTTC.

The J gene is TRBJ1-2, the V gene TRBV13, with 8 bases lining up with TRBD1. Unmatched junction bases numbered 9, after V lost 5 bases and J lost 7 bases. The CDR3 loop spans 14 amino acids. Per the germline V gene, CDR1 is PRHDT and CDR2 is FYEKMQ (reference sequence). The CDR3 is CASSPKTGVVGYTF. CDR3 bases: TGTGCCAGCAGCCCTAAGACAGGGGTTGTTGGCTACACCTTC.

This chain connects TRBV19 to TRBJ1-5, with a tentative D call TRBD1 (6 bases). The germline CDR1 and CDR2 sequences are LNHDA and SQIVND (reference sequence). The length of the CDR3 is 16 residues. Deletions cut 6 bases from V and 2 bases from J, with 17 bases between. The CDR3 is CASRIQGYTRNQPQHF. For the CDR3, the DNA is TGTGCCAGTAGGATACAGGGATACACCCGCAATCAGCCCCAGCATTTT.

The rearrangement uses TRBV7-7 and TRBJ2-5, with TRBD2 matching over 8 bases. Germline loops: CDR1 SSHAT, CDR2 FNYEAQ (reference sequence). This CDR3 is built from 15 residues. CDR3 residues: CASGTGGGLSGTQYF. The DNA of the CDR3 is TGTGCGAGCGGGACGGGCGGGGGGCTCTCTGGGACCCAGTACTTC.

The chain carries TRBV2 and TRBJ2-3; tentative D call: TRBD2 (6 bases). CDR3 length: 13 amino acids. The V end lost 0 bases, the J end lost 6 bases, and 7 bases lay between the germline ends. Germline lookup yields CDR1 SNHLY and CDR2 FYNNEI. Here the CDR3 reads CASSEAEGDTQYF. CDR3 nucleotides: TGTGCCAGCAGTGAAGCGGAGGGGGATACGCAGTATTTT. Variable domain in full (rest from reference TRBV2 and TRBJ2-3): EPEVTQTPSHQVTQMGQEVILRCVPISNHLYFYWYRQILGQKVEFLVSFYNNEISEKSEIFDDQFSVERPDGSNFTLKIRSTKLEDSAMYFCASSEAEGDTQYFGPGTRLTVL.

A word on this clone: Other DNA sequences in the sample encode the same CDR3. The chain has TRBV7-9 and TRBJ2-5; D unresolved. There are 12 residues in the CDR3. Germline V gene data show CDR1 as SEHNR and CDR2 as FQNEAQ (reference sequence). The ends were cut back, 1 base at V and 4 bases at J, with 4 bases in the middle. The CDR3 spells CASSLVRETQYF. In DNA form, the CDR3 reads TGTGCCAGCAGCTTAGTGCGAGAGACCCAGTACTTC. The variable domain in full, completed from reference TRBV7-9 and TRBJ2-5, reads DTGVSQNPRHKITKRGQNVTFRCDPISEHNRLYWYRQTLGQGPEFLTYFQNEAQLEKSRLLSDRFSAERPKGSFSTLEIQRTEQGDSAMYLCASSLVRETQYFGPGTRLLVL.